These 10 T cell receptor beta chains came from one sample sequenced in a study of blood T cells in healthy people across ages. A second PCR of 7 to 11 cycles used a sample-barcoded 5' primer and a J-beta primer mix. Each CDR3 protein is one row after TCRdb ran MiXCR on the 5' RACE reads. The sample holds around 990,000 distinct CDR3 sequences; around two fifths are singletons and the top ten take around 13%. Sequenced sample: blood. The receptors shown here come from a man between 18 and 35 years old in good health.

V gene TRBV6-5 combines with J gene TRBJ2-5, with a tentative D call TRBD2 (5 bases). This CDR3 region has 15 residues. CDR1 MNHEY and CDR2 SVGAGI come from the germline V gene. Trimming removed 1 base from V and 11 bases from J, with 20 bases in between. CDR3: CASSYYPGRPNEQYF. CDR3 DNA: TGTGCCAGCAGTTACTACCCGGGGAGACCCAATGAGCAGTACTTC.

The J gene is TRBJ1-6, the V gene TRBV21-1. TRBV21-1 is a pseudogene locus. The CDR3 is made up of 17 amino acids. CDR3 in amino acids: CASSAKPGQAWSSPLHF. In DNA, the CDR3 is TGTGCCAGCAGCGCAAAGCCGGGACAAGCTTGGTCCTCACCCCTCCACTTT.

This clonotype occurred once. The chain joins TRBV20-1 to TRBJ1-4, with D possibly matching TRBD1 (5 bases). CDR3 length equals 14 residues. Germline lookup yields CDR1 DFQATT and CDR2 SNEGSKA (reference sequence). Trimming removed 7 bases from V and 0 bases from J, with 12 bases in between. CDR3 in DNA: TGCAGTGTTAGCCCGGGGGCAACTAATGAAAAACTGTTTTTT. Protein product: CSVSPGATNEKLFF.

With respect to this clonotype: Being one base from a much bigger clone, this may be a read error. The chain recombines TRBV4-2 with TRBJ2-7, with 7 positions matching TRBD1. Germline V lookup: CDR1 LGHNA, CDR2 YNFKEQ. The CDR3 runs 13 residues. The CDR3 nucleotides read TGTGCCATCAGCCCGACAGGGTTCTACGAGCAGTACTTC. Translating it yields CAISPTGFYEQYF.

This chain links TRBV27 with TRBJ1-5, with D unresolved. The CDR3 runs 16 residues. V was trimmed by 0 bases and J by 4 bases, leaving 13 bases between them. Per the germline V gene, CDR1 is MNHEY and CDR2 is SMNVEV (reference sequence). CDR3: CASSLSLRGGNQPQHF. In nucleotides, the CDR3 is TGTGCCAGCAGTTTATCGTTACGAGGAGGAAATCAGCCCCAGCATTTT.

J is TRBJ2-1 and V is TRBV19; TRBD1 agrees at 9 bases. CDR1 is LNHDA, CDR2 SQIVND, per germline (reference sequence). The V gene end was trimmed by 4 bases and the J gene end by 10 bases; junction bases not matched to a gene: 5. The CDR3 sequence is 13 residues long. The CDR3 loop is CASSTPGTGEQFF. The CDR3 DNA reads TGTGCCAGTAGTACCCCCGGGACAGGGGAGCAGTTCTTC.

Of note for this clonotype: The junction differs from germline at one of its ends, possibly a read error. The chain is built from TRBV24-1 and TRBJ2-1; a possible D gene is TRBD2 (5 bases). The CDR3 loop spans 13 amino acids. Germline lookup yields CDR1 KGHDR and CDR2 SFDVKD. CDR3 coding DNA: TGTGCCGCCAGTGGAGGTGCATACAATGAGCAGTTCTTC. Amino acid sequence: CAASGGAYNEQFF.

This clonotype was counted between two and nine times. The chain is built from TRBV7-2 and TRBJ1-1; tentatively, D is TRBD1 (5 bases). V was trimmed by 1 base and J by 1 base, leaving 10 bases between them. Per germline, CDR1 SGHTA and CDR2 FQGNSA. CDR3 length equals 15 residues. CDR3: CASSLGRGGNTEAFF. The CDR3 region has the DNA TGTGCCAGCAGCTTAGGGCGGGGGGGGAACACTGAAGCTTTCTTT.

The V gene is TRBV3-1, the J gene TRBJ1-2, with a tentative D call TRBD1 (5 bases). From germline, CDR1 is LGHDT and CDR2 YNNKEL (reference sequence). The ends were cut back, 0 bases at V and 4 bases at J, with 9 bases in the middle. CDR3 size: 14 residues. CDR3: CASSQDRRGYGYTF. The CDR3 DNA follows: TGTGCCAGCAGCCAAGATAGAAGGGGCTATGGCTACACCTTC.

V gene TRBV20-1 combines with J gene TRBJ2-1, with 7 positions matching TRBD1. The CDR3 runs to 15 residues. J gave up 4 bases and V 0 bases, and 6 bases lay outside the gene matches. CDR1 and CDR2 from the germline V gene are DFQATT and SNEGSKA (reference sequence). Here the CDR3 reads CSARDPGQLYNEQFF. The CDR3 DNA follows: TGCAGTGCTAGAGATCCGGGACAGCTATACAATGAGCAGTTCTTC.